This T cell receptor (beta chain) comes out of a study of shared clonotypes between healthy human individuals. At a deep level, the assay was run. Sequencing was performed on unsorted PBMC DNA using ten immunoSEQ deep assay plates. This table comes from immunoSEQ multiplex PCR, and its TCRdb copy is limited to in-frame clones, with some not included. The sample has a few hundred thousand clones, roughly four fifths seen once. All donors were healthy HIV-negative adults lacking recent acute infections or vaccinations. Trimming cost V 6 bases and J 4 bases, with 12 bases left between them. CDR3 length: 13 residues. Germline V gives CDR1 LNHDA, CDR2 SQIVND (reference sequence). Study-wide findings and caveats: The study drew on few donors, limiting represented genetic and exposure-history diversity.

Points on this clone: What it recognizes is unknown.

The chain carries TRBV19 and TRBJ1-1; maybe TRBD1 (5 bases). Sequencing was done on a sample of PBMCs. The sequence was collected from a middle-aged woman in good health. Some clones in this sample may be carry-over from other donors' samples. The CDR3: CASRGGVSTEAFF. CDR3 nucleotide sequence: TGTGCCAGTAGAGGAGGGGTGAGCACTGAAGCTTTCTTT.